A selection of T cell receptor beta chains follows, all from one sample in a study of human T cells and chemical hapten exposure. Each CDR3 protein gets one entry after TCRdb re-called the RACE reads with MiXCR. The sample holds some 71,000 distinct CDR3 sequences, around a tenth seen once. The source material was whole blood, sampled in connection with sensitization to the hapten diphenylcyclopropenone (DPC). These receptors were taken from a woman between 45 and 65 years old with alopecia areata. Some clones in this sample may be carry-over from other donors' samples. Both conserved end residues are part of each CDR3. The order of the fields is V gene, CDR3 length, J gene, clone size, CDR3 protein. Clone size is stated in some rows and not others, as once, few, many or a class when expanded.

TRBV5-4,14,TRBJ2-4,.,CASSRTGGENIQYF
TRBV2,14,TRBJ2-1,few,CASSRIAGVSEQFF
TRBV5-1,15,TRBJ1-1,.,CASSPISGFNTEAFF
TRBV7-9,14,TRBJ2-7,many,CASSQTRPPYEQYF
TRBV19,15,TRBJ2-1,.,CASSIRLAGHNEQFF
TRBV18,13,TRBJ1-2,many,CASSLKTGEGYTF
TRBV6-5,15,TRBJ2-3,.,CASSISGRVGDTQYF
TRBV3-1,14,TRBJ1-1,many,CASSQAAVHTEAFF
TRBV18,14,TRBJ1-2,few,CASSPPRGGYGYTF
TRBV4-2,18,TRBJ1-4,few,CASSPEGAGRDGNEKLFF
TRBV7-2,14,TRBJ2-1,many,CASSLAVGENEQFF
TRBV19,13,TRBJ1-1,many,CASTRDRITEAFF
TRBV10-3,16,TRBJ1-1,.,CAISESASGANTEAFF
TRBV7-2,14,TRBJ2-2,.,CASSRMTSTGELFF
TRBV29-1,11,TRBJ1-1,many,CSVESGTEAFF
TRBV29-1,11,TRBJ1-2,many,CSDKTGVGYTF
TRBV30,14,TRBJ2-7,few,CAWSVAGGYGEQYF
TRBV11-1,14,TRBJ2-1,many,CASSPRDSYNEQFF
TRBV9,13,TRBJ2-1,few,CASRSSGQDEQFF
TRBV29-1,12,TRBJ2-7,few,CSGMTGPHEQYF
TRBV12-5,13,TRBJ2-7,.,CASGMGQPYEQYF
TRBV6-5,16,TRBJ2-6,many,CASSRGRNSGANVLTF
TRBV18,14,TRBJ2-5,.,CASSPPAGDETQYF
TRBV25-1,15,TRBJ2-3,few,CASSNPGQGSDTQYF
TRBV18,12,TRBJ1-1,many,CASSREGAEAFF
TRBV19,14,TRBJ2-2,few,CASRRPGDTGELFF
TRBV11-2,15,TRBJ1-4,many,CASSPPLSLNEKLFF
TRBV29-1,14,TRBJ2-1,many,CSGNLAGGGNEQFF